Judged by abundance, the clone carrying this TCR beta chain is medium-sized. The record originates from a study of blood T cell repertoires in COVID-19. This CDR3 region has 14 residues. Per the germline V gene, CDR1 is MDHEN and CDR2 is SYDVKM. V was trimmed by 6 bases and J by 6 bases, leaving 18 bases between them. Profiling relied on immunoSEQ multiplex PCR, and the TCRdb table lists in-frame clones only, not all of them. In the table there are about 12,000 clones, 72% of which are singletons. This TCR came from a man aged 60 to 75 with COVID-19, enrolled during active disease. The material sequenced was peripheral blood. The rearrangement joins TRBV28 to TRBJ2-7, with D tentatively TRBD2 (6 bases). DNA for the CDR3: TGTGCCAGCAGCTACCCGCGGGGAACGGGCGAGCAGTACTTC. It codes for CASSYPRGTGEQYF. The full variable domain, its missing parts supplied by reference TRBV28 and TRBJ2-7, is DVKVTQSSRYLVKRTGEKVFLECVQDMDHENMFWYRQDPGLGLRLIYFSYDVKMKEKGDIPEGYSVSREKKERFSLILESASTNQTSMYLCASSYPRGTGEQYFGPGTRLTVT.